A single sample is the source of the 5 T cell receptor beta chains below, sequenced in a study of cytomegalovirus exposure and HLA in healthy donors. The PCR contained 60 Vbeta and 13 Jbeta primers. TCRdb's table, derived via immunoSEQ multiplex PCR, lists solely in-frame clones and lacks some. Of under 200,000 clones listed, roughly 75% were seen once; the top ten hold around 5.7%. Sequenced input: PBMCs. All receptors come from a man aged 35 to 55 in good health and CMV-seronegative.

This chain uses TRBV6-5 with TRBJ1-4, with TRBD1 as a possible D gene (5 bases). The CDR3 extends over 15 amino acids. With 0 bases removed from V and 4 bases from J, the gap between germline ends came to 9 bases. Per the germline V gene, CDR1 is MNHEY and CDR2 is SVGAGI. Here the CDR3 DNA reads TGTGCCAGCAGTTACTCGCGTAGGGGTAATGAAAAACTGTTTTTT. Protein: CASSYSRRGNEKLFF.

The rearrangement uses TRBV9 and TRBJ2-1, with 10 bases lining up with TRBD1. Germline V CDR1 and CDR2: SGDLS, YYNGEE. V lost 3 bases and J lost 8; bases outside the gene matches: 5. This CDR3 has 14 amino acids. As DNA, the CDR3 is TGTGCCAGCAGCGAGGGACAGGGGTACGATGAGCAGTTCTTC. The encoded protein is CASSEGQGYDEQFF.

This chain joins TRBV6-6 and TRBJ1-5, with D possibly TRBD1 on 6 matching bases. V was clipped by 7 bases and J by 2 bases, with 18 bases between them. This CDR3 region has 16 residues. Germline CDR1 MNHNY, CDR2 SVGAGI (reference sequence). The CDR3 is CASTKTQGIGNQPQHF. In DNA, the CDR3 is TGTGCCAGCACCAAAACTCAGGGGATCGGCAATCAGCCCCAGCATTTT.

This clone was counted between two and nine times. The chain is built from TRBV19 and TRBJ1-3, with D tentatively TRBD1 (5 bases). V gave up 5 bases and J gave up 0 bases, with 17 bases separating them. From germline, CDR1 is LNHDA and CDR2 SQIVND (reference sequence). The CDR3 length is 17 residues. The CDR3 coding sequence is TGTGCCAGTAGTCGTGGCGCGCAGGGTTACTCTGGAAACACCATATATTTT. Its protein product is CASSRGAQGYSGNTIYF. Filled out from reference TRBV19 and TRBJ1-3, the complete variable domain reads DGGITQSPKYLFRKEGQNVTLSCEQNLNHDAMYWYRQDPGQGLRLIYYSQIVNDFQKGDIAEGYSVSREKKESFPLTVTSAQKNPTAFYLCASSRGAQGYSGNTIYFGEGSWLTVV.

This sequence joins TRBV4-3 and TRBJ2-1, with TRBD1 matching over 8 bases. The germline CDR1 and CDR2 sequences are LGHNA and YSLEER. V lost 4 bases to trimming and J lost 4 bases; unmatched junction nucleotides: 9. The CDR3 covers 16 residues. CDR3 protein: CASSRNGGTGYNEQFF. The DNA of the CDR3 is TGCGCCAGCAGCCGCAACGGCGGGACAGGTTACAATGAGCAGTTCTTC.